Below, one TCR beta chain is given with its context. Using immunoSEQ multiplex PCR, the repertoire was profiled, and TCRdb retains in-frame clones only, with some absent. The profile shows 55,000 to 70,000 clones, approximately 93% of them singletons. The sample is drawn from a study of preoperative IRX-2 immunotherapy in early breast cancer. Treatment here: preoperative locoregional IRX-2 cytokine immunotherapy. Preoperative locoregional IRX-2 cytokine immunotherapy was tested in the phase Ib source study. From germline, CDR1 is SQVTM and CDR2 ANQGSEA. With 7 bases clipped from V and 4 bases from J, the junction kept 9 bases outside the gene matches. This CDR3 contains 14 residues.

J is TRBJ2-1 and V is TRBV29-1; 8 nucleotides line up with TRBD1. Collection of the sample occurred from a patient treated with IRX-2 immunotherapy. The TCR comes from a human donor with breast cancer. CDR3 protein: CSAVPRGLYNEQFF. CDR3 coding DNA: TGCAGCGCCGTCCCCAGGGGGCTGTACAATGAGCAGTTCTTC.